This T cell receptor (beta chain) was retrieved from a study of OX40 agonist ivuxolimab in advanced cancers. Profiled with immunoSEQ multiplex PCR; TCRdb holds only in-frame clones, not every one. The data hold about 59,000 clones, with about 80% observed a single time. The CDR3 loop spans 13 amino acids. CDR1 is SGHRS, CDR2 YFSETQ, per germline. Deletions cut 7 bases from V and 5 bases from J, with 13 bases between. V usage is TRBV5-1 and J usage is TRBJ2-1; D may be TRBD1 (5 bases). The sample consisted of CD4+ or CD8+ T cells sorted from blood, taken in a trial of the OX40 agonist ivuxolimab. This sequence was found in an adult with an advanced solid tumor such as melanoma, head and neck, liver or kidney cancer. The chain's CDR3 is CASRQTQNNEQFF. In nucleotides, the CDR3 is TGCGCCAGCCGACAGACCCAAAACAATGAGCAGTTCTTC.